Listed here are 30 T cell receptor beta chains from one sample, sequenced in a study of cytomegalovirus exposure and HLA in healthy donors. PCR used 60 Vbeta primers and 13 Jbeta primers. The protocol was immunoSEQ multiplex PCR, while the TCRdb copy is restricted to in-frame clones and leaves out a portion. In the table there are 150,000 or so clones, almost 80% of which are singletons. What was sequenced was PBMCs. These receptors were taken from a male donor in good health and CMV-seronegative.

V usage is TRBV30 and J usage is TRBJ2-7, with D possibly TRBD1 on 6 matching bases. The CDR3 is 14 residues long. The ends were cut back, 5 bases at V and 3 bases at J, with 17 bases in the middle. Germline loops: CDR1 GTSNPN, CDR2 SVGIG (reference sequence). The CDR3 DNA sequence: TGTGCCTGGGCAACAACCGGGACAAACTACGAGCAGTACTTC. Translated, it gives CAWATTGTNYEQYF.

This chain joins TRBV9 and TRBJ2-5, with D possibly matching TRBD2 (6 bases). Trimming took 0 bases from V and 6 from J, leaving 9 bases between them. Per the germline V gene, CDR1 is SGDLS and CDR2 is YYNGEE. The CDR3 sequence is 13 residues long. The CDR3 DNA reads as TGTGCCAGCAGCGTAGAGGCGGGGCAGACCCAGTACTTC. This codes for CASSVEAGQTQYF.

V usage is TRBV11-2 and J usage is TRBJ2-4; D uncertain. The V gene lost 0 bases and the J gene lost 0 bases, with 12 bases spanning the gap. This CDR3 spans 17 amino acids. Germline CDR1 reads SGHAT; CDR2 reads FQNNGV. This CDR3 reads CASSLEGRISAKNIQYF. The CDR3, as DNA: TGTGCCAGCAGCTTAGAGGGCAGAATCTCAGCCAAAAACATTCAGTACTTC.

V and J are TRBV7-2 and TRBJ2-7, with 7 bases aligning to TRBD1. J was trimmed by 5 bases and V by 0 bases; bases with no gene match: 10. The CDR3 covers 16 residues. The germline V gene encodes CDR1 SGHTA and CDR2 FQGNSA. CDR3 nucleotides: TGTGCCAGCAGCTTAGCGGTAGGGGGCGTAAAGAACGAGCAGTACTTC. Encoded protein: CASSLAVGGVKNEQYF.

This chain uses TRBV7-2 with TRBJ2-2, with 9 bases lining up with TRBD1. Germline CDR1 reads SGHTA; CDR2 reads FQGNSA. V shed 1 base and J 6 bases; nucleotides not matched to a gene: 6. This CDR3 has 16 amino acids. CDR3 in DNA: TGTGCCAGCAGCTTAGTGTGGACAGGGGTCCCCGGGGAGCTGTTTTTT. This translates into CASSLVWTGVPGELFF.

The J gene is TRBJ1-4, the V gene TRBV7-2; TRBD1 agrees at 7 bases. The trim removed 5 bases at V and 7 bases at J, leaving 7 bases unmatched. The CDR3 loop spans 14 amino acids. CDR1 SGHTA and CDR2 FQGNSA come from the germline V gene. The CDR3 DNA reads as TGTGCCAGCAGCACCGACAGGGTAACTGAAAAACTGTTTTTT. Translated, it gives CASSTDRVTEKLFF.

In this sample, this clone turned up a few times. The chain combines TRBV15 with TRBJ1-3, with D possibly TRBD1 on 6 matching bases. This CDR3 comprises 17 residues. The V end was cut by 6 bases, the J end by 0 bases, with 18 bases between. CDR1 is LNHNV and CDR2 is YYDKDF in the germline V gene (reference sequence). Here the CDR3 DNA reads TGTGCCACCAGTGTGTTCCGGGACATTGTCTCTGGAAACACCATATATTTT. Translated: CATSVFRDIVSGNTIYF. Full variable domain (rest looked up from reference TRBV15 and TRBJ1-3): DAMVIQNPRYQVTQFGKPVTLSCSQTLNHNVMYWYQQKSSQAPKLLFHYYDKDFNNEADTPDNFQSRRPNTSFCFLDIRSPGLGDTAMYLCATSVFRDIVSGNTIYFGEGSWLTVV.

The V call is TRBV5-1, the J call TRBJ2-7; 7 nucleotides align to TRBD1. This CDR3 is built from 14 residues. The V segment lost 9 bases and the J segment 1 base; nucleotides outside the gene matches: 10. In germline, CDR1 is SGHRS, CDR2 YFSETQ. The CDR3 DNA follows: TGCGCCACCTCCCGGGACAGCCTTTCCTACGAGCAGTACTTC. It specifies CATSRDSLSYEQYF.

This clone has just a few counts. V gene TRBV11-2 combines with J gene TRBJ2-1; D might be TRBD1 (6 bases). Trimming removed 3 bases at V and 4 bases at J, with 10 bases between. The CDR3 has 14 amino acids. Looked up from germline, CDR1 is SGHAT and CDR2 is FQNNGV. CDR3 loop: CASSLGQGYNEQFF. The CDR3 DNA reads as TGTGCCAGCAGCTTGGGGCAGGGGTACAATGAGCAGTTCTTC. The whole variable domain, remainder taken from reference TRBV11-2 and TRBJ2-1, is EAGVAQSPRYKIIEKRQSVAFWCNPISGHATLYWYQQILGQGPKLLIQFQNNGVVDDSQLPKDRFSAERLKGVDSTLKIQPAKLEDSAVYLCASSLGQGYNEQFFGPGTRLTVL.

In regard to this clone: Its ends do not fully match the called genes, so a read error is possible. The chain is built from TRBV7-9 and TRBJ2-1; TRBD1 aligns across 9 bases. This CDR3 is built from 15 residues. The germline V gene has CDR1 SEHNR and CDR2 FQNEAQ (reference sequence). The CDR3 DNA sequence: TGTTCCAGCAGCTCGACAGGGGGGCTCTACAATGAGCAGTTCTTC. Translated: CSSSSTGGLYNEQFF.

The chain employs TRBV6-5 and TRBJ2-7, with TRBD2 identical over 10 bases. Trimming removed 5 bases from V and 3 bases from J; junction bases left unmatched: 7. Germline assignment: CDR1 MNHEY and CDR2 SVGAGI. The length of the CDR3 is 15 residues. CDR3 residues: CASSRFLAGDYEQYF. The CDR3 DNA is TGTGCCAGCAGTAGATTTCTAGCGGGAGACTACGAGCAGTACTTC.

The CDR3 nucleotides are TGTGCCAGCAGATCACAGGGACGGACTGAAGCTTTCTTT. It yields the protein CASRSQGRTEAFF. The rearrangement links TRBV28 to TRBJ1-1; TRBD1 is a possible D gene (6 bases). The germline V and J ends were trimmed by 6 bases and 5 bases, with 13 bases remaining between them. Germline V lookup: CDR1 MDHEN, CDR2 SYDVKM. This CDR3 contains 13 residues. The entire variable domain, with the rest obtained from reference TRBV28 and TRBJ1-1, is as follows: DVKVTQSSRYLVKRTGEKVFLECVQDMDHENMFWYRQDPGLGLRLIYFSYDVKMKEKGDIPEGYSVSREKKERFSLILESASTNQTSMYLCASRSQGRTEAFFGQGTRLTVV.

The rearrangement links TRBV7-2 to TRBJ1-5; weak D call: TRBD1 (6 bases). Germline V gene data show CDR1 as SGHTA and CDR2 as FQGNSA. Trimming took off 1 base at V and 6 bases at J, with 13 bases between the two ends. The CDR3 is 15 residues long. The CDR3 coding sequence is TGTGCCAGCAGCTTAGAACAGGGTGGTCGTCAGCCCCAGCATTTT. Its translation is CASSLEQGGRQPQHF.

The rearrangement joins TRBV7-7 to TRBJ1-3; 8 nucleotides line up with TRBD1. Trimming at V came to 5 bases and at J to 0 bases, leaving 6 bases not matched to a gene. CDR1 and CDR2 (germline): SSHAT, FNYEAQ (reference sequence). This CDR3 spans 16 amino acids. CDR3 nucleotide sequence: TGTGCCAGCAGCCCCAGTGGACAGGGCTCTGGAAACACCATATATTTT. Translated: CASSPSGQGSGNTIYF. Based on the CDR3 plus reference TRBV7-7 and TRBJ1-3, the full variable domain is GAGVSQSPRYKVTKRGQDVTLRCDPISSHATLYWYQQALGQGPEFLTYFNYEAQPDKSGLPSDRFSAERPEGSISTLTIQRTEQRDSAMYRCASSPSGQGSGNTIYFGEGSWLTVV.

V usage is TRBV5-1 and J usage is TRBJ1-4; possible D gene TRBD1, 6 bases. The CDR3 is 15 amino acids. Germline CDR1 is SGHRS and CDR2 is YFSETQ. V lost 0 bases, J lost 7 bases, and 13 bases lay in between. The CDR3 DNA reads TGCGCCAGCAGCTTGGCCGCAGGGGAAGGTGAAAAACTGTTTTTT. Translation: CASSLAAGEGEKLFF.

The rearrangement links TRBV2 to TRBJ2-7, with 9 positions matching TRBD1. With V trimmed by 6 bases and J by 2 bases, 5 bases remained unmatched. Germline V lookup: CDR1 SNHLY, CDR2 FYNNEI. This CDR3 contains 14 residues. CDR3 in amino acids: CASRNRTGAYEQYF. CDR3 bases: TGTGCCAGCAGAAACAGGACAGGGGCCTACGAGCAGTACTTC.

V and J are TRBV4-3 and TRBJ1-1; tentative D call: TRBD1 (5 bases). CDR3 length: 14 residues. Germline lookup yields CDR1 LGHNA and CDR2 YSLEER. Trimming took off 1 base at V and 0 bases at J, with 6 bases between the two ends. The CDR3 DNA follows: TGCGCCAGCAGCCAAGCGGGGGTGAACACTGAAGCTTTCTTT. This encodes CASSQAGVNTEAFF.

The V call is TRBV19, the J call TRBJ2-5; TRBD2 aligns across 7 bases. The DNA end is more similar to TRBJ2-7, so the J call may be wrong. Per germline, CDR1 LNHDA and CDR2 SQIVND (reference sequence). This CDR3 region has 15 residues. CDR3 sequence (DNA): TGTGCCAGTAGCTCACCCCCCAGCGGGAACTACGAGCAGTACTTC. It encodes CASSSPPSGNYEQYF.

This chain uses TRBV7-2 with TRBJ2-7, with 8 bases fitting TRBD1. Per the germline V gene, CDR1 is SGHTA and CDR2 is FQGNSA. This CDR3 spans 15 amino acids. J gave up 0 bases and V 3 bases, and 4 bases lay outside the gene matches. CDR3 nucleotides: TGTGCCAGCAGCTTTGACAGGGGATACTCCTACGAGCAGTACTTC. Translating gives CASSFDRGYSYEQYF.

The chain uses TRBV6-5 and TRBJ2-7; 8 nucleotides align to TRBD1. The CDR3 contains 16 residues. The germline V gene encodes CDR1 MNHEY and CDR2 SVGAGI. V was clipped by 0 bases and J by 4 bases; unmatched bases: 8. Here the CDR3 reads CASSYSMGTGLYEQYF. CDR3 sequence (DNA): TGTGCCAGCAGTTACTCGATGGGGACAGGTTTATACGAGCAGTACTTC.

V usage is TRBV6-6 and J usage is TRBJ2-7; TRBD1 aligns across 8 bases. CDR3 size: 14 residues. V gave up 6 bases and J gave up 3 bases; unmatched junction bases: 7. Per the germline V gene, CDR1 is MNHNY and CDR2 is SVGAGI (reference sequence). CDR3 sequence (DNA): TGTGCCAGCAGCCCTGGGACAGGTCACTACGAGCAGTACTTC. This sequence encodes CASSPGTGHYEQYF.

V and J are TRBV7-2 and TRBJ2-7; TRBD2 matches 12 bases. Trimming took 5 bases from V and 1 from J; bases not matched to a gene: 9. The CDR3 runs to 17 residues. Germline loops: CDR1 SGHTA, CDR2 FQGNSA. The DNA of the CDR3 is TGTGCCAGCAGCGCCCCTAAAGGACTAGCGGGATCCTACGAGCAGTACTTC. Translation: CASSAPKGLAGSYEQYF.

This clone came up once. The identical CDR3 is also encoded by other nucleotide sequences in the sample. This chain uses TRBV4-3 with TRBJ1-1, with D hard to call. V lost 0 bases and J lost 1, with 15 bases in between. The CDR3 consists of 17 residues. CDR1 is LGHNA, CDR2 YSLEER, per germline. The CDR3 protein is CASSQEWSPTKNTEAFF. The CDR3 DNA reads TGCGCCAGCAGCCAAGAGTGGTCCCCAACTAAGAACACTGAAGCTTTCTTT.

This chain joins TRBV2 and TRBJ2-5; 8 nucleotides line up with TRBD1. The V gene's germline CDR1 is SNHLY and CDR2 FYNNEI. With 6 bases clipped from V and 4 bases from J, the junction kept 10 bases outside the gene matches. The CDR3 totals 15 residues. In nucleotides, the CDR3 is TGTGCCAGCAGACCCCAGGGCAGGGGGCGAGAGACCCAGTACTTC. Amino acids: CASRPQGRGRETQYF.

The chain uses TRBV7-9 and TRBJ1-2, with a possible D match to TRBD1 (5 bases). CDR3 length: 15 residues. V was cut by 1 base and J by 8 bases, with 17 bases left in between. Germline CDR1 reads SEHNR; CDR2 reads FQNEAQ (reference sequence). CDR3 nucleotides: TGTGCCAGCAGCTTAGTAATAGGACACCTTCGGGGCTACACCTTC. Translated: CASSLVIGHLRGYTF.

Here the CDR3 reads CAIRPGTGSDTQYF. The CDR3 coding sequence is TGTGCCATCAGGCCGGGGACAGGGTCAGATACGCAGTATTTT. This chain uses TRBV10-3 with TRBJ2-3, with TRBD1 matching over 9 bases. Looked up from germline, CDR1 is ENHRY and CDR2 is SYGVKD. This CDR3 is built from 14 residues. With 6 bases clipped from V and 4 bases from J, the junction kept 5 bases outside the gene matches.

The V gene is TRBV19, the J gene TRBJ2-1; TRBD2 matches at 7 bases. V was clipped by 7 bases and J by 0 bases; unmatched bases: 9. Germline CDR1 is LNHDA and CDR2 is SQIVND (reference sequence). CDR3 length: 16 residues. Written as DNA, the CDR3 is TGTGCCAGTACCCTCGAGCGGGGAAGCTCCTACAATGAGCAGTTCTTC. Translated: CASTLERGSSYNEQFF.

J is TRBJ2-1 and V is TRBV19; 8 bases agree with TRBD2. CDR1 and CDR2 from the germline V gene are LNHDA and SQIVND (reference sequence). Trimming cost V 3 bases and J 4 bases; bases outside gene matches: 5. The CDR3 has 15 amino acids. The CDR3 region is CASSMAGLDYNEQFF. Here the CDR3 DNA reads TGTGCCAGTAGTATGGCGGGACTAGATTACAATGAGCAGTTCTTC. The full variable domain, with the rest looked up from reference TRBV19 and TRBJ2-1, is DGGITQSPKYLFRKEGQNVTLSCEQNLNHDAMYWYRQDPGQGLRLIYYSQIVNDFQKGDIAEGYSVSREKKESFPLTVTSAQKNPTAFYLCASSMAGLDYNEQFFGPGTRLTVL.

This chain joins TRBV28 and TRBJ2-1; D remains ambiguous. CDR1 and CDR2 from the germline V gene are MDHEN and SYDVKM. The CDR3 covers 14 residues. The V and J ends lost 4 bases and 6 bases respectively, with 13 bases between them. The CDR3 reads CASSWLVGLNEQFF. The CDR3 DNA reads as TGTGCCAGCAGTTGGCTAGTGGGTCTCAATGAGCAGTTCTTC.

This chain connects TRBV4-3 to TRBJ2-5; 8 bases agree with TRBD2. Germline trimming cut 4 bases from V and 2 bases from J; bases unmatched to any gene: 6. This CDR3 region has 15 residues. Germline V lookup: CDR1 LGHNA, CDR2 YSLEER. The CDR3 loop reads CASSPRLASQETQYF. DNA of the CDR3: TGCGCCAGCAGCCCCAGACTAGCGTCACAAGAGACCCAGTACTTC.